Sequencing of this T cell receptor (beta chain) was carried out in a study of T cells in Graves' hyperthyroidism and ophthalmopathy (dated by TCRdb to about 2019). For the wider study: Peripheral blood samples were taken at the time of initial diagnosis, prior to any treatment. The roughly 100 discovery patients were divided at random into training and test sets in a 7:3 ratio. Prospective prediction of ophthalmopathy was tested in an independent validation cohort consisting of some 19 hyperthyroidism patients and some 15 patients who later progressed to ophthalmopathy. Once sampling was done, hyperthyroidism patients were given methimazole at a starting dose of 30 mg daily, whereas ophthalmopathy patients were given high-dose intravenous methylprednisolone. In more than 5 Graves' hyperthyroidism patients, the study also compared T-cell repertoires from thyroid tissue with T-cell repertoires from blood. The paper reports TCR Vbeta CDR3 sequencing of approximately 130 peripheral blood samples: some 41 ophthalmopathy, about 75 hyperthyroidism and 17 progressor patients. To identify TCR V-J signatures that set the groups apart, the researchers used a discovery cohort of about a hundred patients, made up of 40 to 45 with Graves' ophthalmopathy and around 58 with stable Graves' hyperthyroidism. What the study reported, not specific to this receptor: Sample size was not statistically predetermined, and blinding of investigators to group allocation was not performed. A 13 V-J signature model separated ophthalmopathy from stable hyperthyroidism, with 87.88% sensitivity and 81% to 82% specificity in cross-validation and 80%/75% in testing. In validation, progression to ophthalmopathy was predicted by the model with approximately 67% sensitivity and under 85% specificity, a median of around 6.5 months before onset. Blood samples also contained most of the expanded thyroid clonotypes (frequency above 0.001), which suggests that blood repertoires may reflect thyroid immune responses.

CDR1 is given as WSHSY and CDR2 as SAAADI, both from the germline V gene. Reading from cysteine to phenylalanine, the CDR3 counts 11 amino acids. Just CDR3 DNA is preserved here, 33 bases in frame from base 1. The V end loses 3 bases and the J end loses 6 bases, and a stretch of 6 bases separates them. The TCR beta CDR3 regions were amplified from RNA transcripts. The first round of RT-PCR for the TCR CDR3 was performed with the HTBI primer set and the Qiagen OneStep RT-PCR kit. Libraries were constructed in a second round of multiplex PCR, after which size selection and purification were performed. Libraries were sequenced paired-end with 100 bp reads on an Illumina HiSeq2000. The authors processed their data as follows. SOAPnuke was used to process the raw data, with reads discarded if the reads contained adapters or uncalled bases, had a mean Phred below 15, or lacked an exact constant-primer or identifier match. High-quality paired reads were merged with COPE v1.2.5, and unique nucleotide sequences were defined as clonotypes. MiTCR v1.1 was used to align clonotypes to the IMGT TRBV, TRBD and TRBJ reference segments. Analysis was restricted to V-J combinations with a frequency above 0.0001, which covered 99.2% of repertoires. The TCS score was defined as the ratio of F50 (clonal expansion) to E x V (chaos), calculated using BLOSUM62-based TCRdist between CDR3 peptides within each V-J. Welch's t-statistics and random forest reduced around 550 V-J features to 13, which were used in a naive Bayes classifier (R e1071). TCRdb reanalyzed the raw reads on its own, using fastp at Q25 for trimming and MiXCR for clone calling, and kept in-frame beta chains. Every CDR3 protein is listed once, alongside the most common genes and DNA of its rows. The V and J calls follow TCRdb's processing rather than the paper's. This sample lists fewer than 700,000 distinct CDR3 sequences; about a sixth were detected once. 15% to 20% of the sample is in the top ten clones.

Ophthalmopathy patients had moderately to severely active disease, with a Clinical Activity Score of 3 or more, a NOSPECS grade of 4 or more, and a disease duration of less than 3 months. Patients with uncontrolled infections, other autoimmune diseases, pregnancy or lactation were excluded. Diagnoses relied on clinical symptoms, serum thyroxine and TRAb, thyroid ultrasound and orbital computed tomography. PBMCs were isolated from 7.5 to 10 ml of fresh peripheral blood by Ficoll-Paque density gradient centrifugation. Total RNA was extracted with Trizol reagent, and quality was checked on an Agilent 2100 Bioanalyzer. In this sample, this clonotype turned up a few times. Its recognized antigen is unknown. Within one base of it there is no much larger clone, and no base qualities were kept.

Sequenced input: blood. The sequence was collected from a woman aged 18-29 years with Graves' ophthalmopathy. The chain was built from TRBV10-2 and TRBJ2-7; the D gene remains uncertain. The nucleotides read TGCGCCAGCAGTGAAGCTTCCGAGCAGTACTTC. It translates to CASSEASEQYF.